The 15 T cell receptor beta chains reported below all come from one sample, sequenced in a study of blood T cell repertoires in COVID-19. Using immunoSEQ multiplex PCR, the repertoire was profiled, and TCRdb retains in-frame clones only, with some absent. Of over 100,000 clones in the sample, about 91% were seen once. The sequencing input was peripheral blood. The receptors were gathered from a human donor in a cohort sampled during active COVID-19.

This clone has just a few counts. This chain's CDR3 is CASSPFLGAGVSYEQYF. In DNA, the CDR3 is TGTGCCAGCAGCCCATTTCTGGGCGCGGGGGTCTCCTACGAGCAGTACTTC. This chain connects TRBV3-1 (or the pseudogene TRBV3-2) to TRBJ2-7, with 7 bases identical to TRBD2. Germline-derived CDR1 and CDR2 are LGHDT and YNNKEL (reference sequence). This CDR3 region has 17 residues. V trimming: 4 bases; J trimming: 0 bases; junction bases outside the gene matches: 12.

The chain couples TRBV3-1 (or the pseudogene TRBV3-2) to TRBJ1-1, with D uncertain. The CDR3 loop spans 13 amino acids. Germline CDR1 and CDR2: LGHDT and YNNKEL (reference sequence). Trimming stripped 4 bases from V and 3 bases from J, with 9 bases between. This CDR3 is CASSPLADTEAFF. CDR3 in DNA: TGTGCCAGCAGCCCCTTGGCGGACACTGAAGCTTTCTTT.

The rearrangement links TRBV5-1 to TRBJ2-5; 7 bases map to TRBD1. V trimming: 2 bases; J trimming: 3 bases; junction bases outside the gene matches: 7. CDR1 is SGHRS and CDR2 is YFSETQ in the germline V gene. The CDR3 sequence is 15 residues long. Here the CDR3 DNA reads TGCGCCAGCAGCTTAGGCAGGGGGTCGGAAGAGACCCAGTACTTC. This codes for CASSLGRGSEETQYF.

The J gene is TRBJ2-7, the V gene TRBV5-1, with 7 bases that match TRBD2. Germline loops: CDR1 SGHRS, CDR2 YFSETQ. The ends lost 4 bases at V and 0 bases at J; junction bases unmatched: 7. The CDR3 is 15 residues long. This CDR3 is CASSLSGTGSYEQYF. The CDR3 nucleotides are TGCGCCAGCAGCCTCAGCGGGACGGGCTCCTACGAGCAGTACTTC.

The chain joins TRBV5-4 to TRBJ2-2; 8 bases are shared with TRBD2. The CDR3 has 14 residues. In germline, CDR1 is SGHNT, CDR2 YYREEE (reference sequence). V was clipped by 7 bases and J by 6 bases; unmatched bases: 8. The CDR3 reads CASETGGKPGELFF. The DNA for the CDR3 is TGTGCCAGCGAGACGGGGGGGAAGCCCGGGGAGCTGTTTTTT.

The V call is TRBV28, the J call TRBJ1-6; 7 positions match TRBD1. The CDR3 is 15 amino acids. V was pared by 5 bases and J by 5 bases, with 6 bases of the junction left unmatched. From germline, CDR1 is MDHEN and CDR2 SYDVKM. In nucleotides, the CDR3 is TGTGCCAGCAGTCTCCGACAGGGTAATAATTCACCCCTCCACTTT. It yields the protein CASSLRQGNNSPLHF.

V and J are TRBV21-1 and TRBJ1-5; the tabulated D call, TRBD1, remains unverified against the DNA. TRBV21-1 is noted as a pseudogene. This CDR3 comprises 18 residues. In nucleotides, the CDR3 is TGTGCCAGCAGCAAAGAAGTCGTCCACAGGGGGCCTTATCAGCCCCAGCATTTT. This sequence encodes CASSKEVVHRGPYQPQHF.

Comments on this clone: Other DNA sequences in this specimen translate into the identical CDR3. This rearrangement joins TRBV2 to TRBJ2-5; no clear D. Trimming took 6 bases from V and 5 from J, leaving 7 bases between them. Germline values: CDR1 SNHLY, CDR2 FYNNEI. The CDR3 has 11 residues. The DNA of the CDR3 is TGTGCCAGCAGACCCGGGGAGACCCAGTACTTC. Protein sequence: CASRPGETQYF.

The genes are TRBV15 and TRBJ2-1, with TRBD2 matching 10 bases. Per germline, CDR1 LNHNV and CDR2 YYDKDF (reference sequence). CDR3 size: 15 residues. J was trimmed by 8 bases and V by 6 bases; bases with no gene match: 10. CDR3 sequence (DNA): TGTGCCACCAGTCGTGGGCTAGCGGGAGCTGATGAGCAGTTCTTC. Encoded protein: CATSRGLAGADEQFF.

The chain uses TRBV19 and TRBJ1-1; tentative D call: TRBD1 (5 bases). The CDR3 has 13 amino acids. Germline V gene data show CDR1 as LNHDA and CDR2 as SQIVND (reference sequence). Between the trimmed V and J ends, which lost 6 bases and 12 bases, there was a span of 20 bases. CDR3 coding DNA: TGTGCCAGTAGGAGGGGAGGAGACCGCAATACTTTCTTT. Translation: CASRRGGDRNTFF.

The count of this clone is one. The chain employs TRBV6-6 and TRBJ2-1; 8 bases align to TRBD2. The V and J ends lost 0 bases and 6 bases, in that order; junction bases with no gene match: 7. The germline V gene has CDR1 MNHNY and CDR2 SVGAGI (reference sequence). The length of the CDR3 is 16 residues. In DNA form, the CDR3 reads TGTGCCAGCAGTTACTCGATCGGGGCGGGGGGCAATGAGCAGTTCTTC. Translation gives CASSYSIGAGGNEQFF.

The V and J genes are TRBV6-2 or TRBV6-3 and TRBJ2-1, with 9 nucleotides matching TRBD2. V was pared by 5 bases and J by 0 bases, with 5 bases of the junction left unmatched. Germline V CDR1 and CDR2: MNHEY, SVGEGT. The CDR3 is made up of 16 amino acids. The CDR3 region has the DNA TGTGCCAGCAGTCACCGCGGGGGGGGCTCCTACAATGAGCAGTTCTTC. Protein: CASSHRGGGSYNEQFF.

The J gene is TRBJ1-2, the V gene TRBV7-9; perhaps TRBD1 as D (5 bases). V lost 1 base and J lost 4, with 19 bases in between. This CDR3 is 17 amino acids long. Looked up from germline, CDR1 is SEHNR and CDR2 is FQNEAQ (reference sequence). CDR3 residues: CASSLGQYDGGGYGYTF. The CDR3 DNA follows: TGTGCCAGCAGCTTAGGACAGTACGATGGGGGAGGCTATGGCTACACCTTC. The variable domain in full, completed from reference TRBV7-9 and TRBJ1-2, reads DTGVSQNPRHKITKRGQNVTFRCDPISEHNRLYWYRQTLGQGPEFLTYFQNEAQLEKSRLLSDRFSAERPKGSFSTLEIQRTEQGDSAMYLCASSLGQYDGGGYGYTFGSGTRLTVV.

The CDR3 DNA follows: TGTGCCAGCAGTTACTGGCATTCGGGACAGGACTATGGCTACACCTTC. Its translation: CASSYWHSGQDYGYTF. The genes are TRBV6-2 or TRBV6-3 and TRBJ1-2, with 8 bases that match TRBD1. This CDR3 has 16 residues. Germline loops: CDR1 MNHEY, CDR2 SVGEGT. After removal of 1 base from V and 3 bases from J, the junction contained 7 bases not matched to a gene.

The chain joins TRBV6-6 to TRBJ1-1; D uncertain. The CDR3 totals 12 residues. Germline-derived CDR1 and CDR2 are MNHNY and SVGAGI (reference sequence). V was trimmed by 1 base and J by 6 bases, leaving 6 bases between them. The CDR3 region has the DNA TGTGCCAGCAGTTACTATCAGGCTGAAGCTTTCTTT. It specifies CASSYYQAEAFF.